This TCR beta chain was sequenced for a study of blood T cell repertoires in COVID-19. At the level of the study: Italy, Spain and the United States were the sources of the convalescent and acute COVID-19 samples.

The data were produced by immunoSEQ multiplex PCR, yet TCRdb's version contains in-frame clones alone and is incomplete. The sample has 200,000 or so clones, about 90% seen once; the top ten hold 0.75% to 0.95%. CDR1 is SGDLS and CDR2 is YYNGEE in the germline V gene. J gave up 6 bases and V 2 bases, and 5 bases lay outside the gene matches. The CDR3 extends over 14 amino acids. The sample taken for sequencing was peripheral blood. This sequence originates from a woman aged 70-85 years with acute or convalescent COVID-19. The V call is TRBV9, the J call TRBJ2-1, with 7 bases identical to TRBD2. The CDR3 here is CASSVGLPGNEQFF. The DNA for the CDR3 is TGTGCCAGCAGCGTGGGACTACCCGGCAATGAGCAGTTCTTC. The full variable domain, its missing parts supplied by reference TRBV9 and TRBJ2-1, is DSGVTQTPKHLITATGQRVTLRCSPRSGDLSVYWYQQSLDQGLQFLIQYYNGEERAKGNILERFSAQQFPDLHSELNLSSLELGDSALYFCASSVGLPGNEQFFGPGTRLTVL.